This TCR beta chain was retrieved from a study of shared clonotypes between healthy human individuals. Measured with immunoSEQ multiplex PCR; TCRdb has only the in-frame clones, and not every one. The sample lists some 2,100,000 clones; 85% to 95% were seen once. With respect to this clone: The same CDR3 arises from other DNA sequences in this sample as well.

Naive CD8 populations comprised CD45RO-negative cells positively selected for CCR7, excluding terminally differentiated effector memory CD45RA+ cells. The V gene end was trimmed by 4 bases and the J gene end by 0 bases; junction bases not matched to a gene: 7. The CDR3 consists of 15 residues. Germline values: CDR1 SGDLS, CDR2 YYNGEE. The rearrangement links TRBV9 to TRBJ2-7; 7 bases line up with TRBD2. This sequence originates from a man younger than 35 in good health. Some clones in this sample may be carry-over from other donors' samples. The specimen sequenced was naive CD8+ T cells from PBMCs. The CDR3 reads CASSPSSGSSYEQYF. CDR3 sequence (DNA): TGTGCCAGCAGCCCGTCTAGCGGAAGCTCCTACGAGCAGTACTTC.